Below, one TCR beta chain is given with its context. Primers used for first-strand cDNA, a TRAV- and TRBV-specific set, covered both alpha and beta chains. TCRs underwent roughly 20 PCR cycles of amplification with a constant-region primer and V-primer adapter. In vitro transcription was used to amplify the isolated mRNA. TCRdb reprocessed the reads with MiXCR, giving one entry per CDR3 protein. Here the sample spans about 64,000 distinct CDR3 sequences, approximately 25% being singletons. The length of the CDR3 is 16 residues. The germline CDR1 and CDR2 sequences are SGHRS and YFSETQ. V gave up 0 bases and J gave up 2 bases; unmatched junction bases: 8. These data come from a study of low-dose radiotherapy and immunotherapy resistance in tumors. Time point specified: before trial treatment. The donors, trial participants, received nivolumab, ipilimumab, aspirin, low-dose cyclophosphamide and low-dose radiotherapy.

The specimen comprised PBMCs, sampled before treatment. The source is a male donor with rectosigmoid adenocarcinoma. The chain combines TRBV5-1 with TRBJ2-7, with 7 bases that match TRBD1. The CDR3: CASSLGGTAKPYEQYF. The DNA of the CDR3 is TGCGCCAGCAGCTTGGGGGGGACAGCTAAACCCTACGAGCAGTACTTC.